A single sample is the source of the 9 T cell receptor beta chains below, sequenced in a study of beta chain features in type 1 diabetes. Study results and caveats: Shorter TCRB CDR3s, moderately but significantly so, were found in Type 1 diabetes patients in all four CD4+ subsets.

Expressed TCRB transcripts were sequenced after all isolated RNA was converted to cDNA. Repertoires were generated with immunoSEQ multiplex PCR, while TCRdb's copy carries only in-frame clones and drops some. The table has roughly 240,000 clones, less than 30% seen once. Their recognized antigens are unknown. The sample consisted of naive CD4+ T cells from blood. Source of these receptors: a woman aged 25 to 39 with type 1 diabetes.

Worth noting for this clone: The junction and the germline gene differ at one end; a read error may be behind it. The V gene is TRBV7-7, the J gene TRBJ2-7; 9 bases align to TRBD1. CDR3 size: 14 residues. Germline V gives CDR1 SSHAT, CDR2 FNYEAQ (reference sequence). The CDR3 reads CASSFGQGSSEQYF. For the CDR3, the DNA is TGTGCTAGCAGCTTTGGACAGGGGTCGAGCGAGCAGTACTTC. The full variable domain, completed using reference TRBV7-7 and TRBJ2-7, is GAGVSQSPRYKVTKRGQDVTLRCDPISSHATLYWYQQALGQGPEFLTYFNYEAQPDKSGLPSDRFSAERPEGSISTLTIQRTEQRDSAMYRCASSFGQGSSEQYFGPGTRLTVT.

The DNA for the CDR3 is TGTGCCAGCATCGTATCCTCCGGGACAGGGGGCTACGAGCAGTACTTC. Residues: CASIVSSGTGGYEQYF. The chain links TRBV28 to TRBJ2-7; TRBD1 aligns across 11 bases. Germline values: CDR1 MDHEN, CDR2 SYDVKM. There are 16 residues in the CDR3. V gave up 7 bases and J gave up 3 bases; unmatched junction bases: 11. Variable domain in full (rest from reference TRBV28 and TRBJ2-7): DVKVTQSSRYLVKRTGEKVFLECVQDMDHENMFWYRQDPGLGLRLIYFSYDVKMKEKGDIPEGYSVSREKKERFSLILESASTNQTSMYLCASIVSSGTGGYEQYFGPGTRLTVT.

The sample holds a few counts of this clone. The rearrangement links TRBV28 to TRBJ1-1, with 8 bases identical to TRBD1. This CDR3 is 14 amino acids long. In germline, CDR1 is MDHEN, CDR2 SYDVKM. Unmatched junction bases numbered 3, after V lost 5 bases and J lost 1 base. The DNA of the CDR3 is TGTGCCAGCAGTATAACAGGGGGGAACACTGAAGCTTTCTTT. Protein sequence: CASSITGGNTEAFF. Variable domain in full (rest from reference TRBV28 and TRBJ1-1): DVKVTQSSRYLVKRTGEKVFLECVQDMDHENMFWYRQDPGLGLRLIYFSYDVKMKEKGDIPEGYSVSREKKERFSLILESASTNQTSMYLCASSITGGNTEAFFGQGTRLTVV.

This clone has more than one count but fewer than ten. CDR3 amino acids: CACGGTADQPQHF. The CDR3 DNA is TGTGCCTGTGGAGGGACAGCCGATCAGCCCCAGCATTTT. The chain combines TRBV30 with TRBJ1-5, with 7 bases identical to TRBD1. Trimming at V came to 6 bases and at J to 5 bases, leaving 7 bases not matched to a gene. In germline, CDR1 is GTSNPN, CDR2 SVGIG (reference sequence). The CDR3 is 13 residues long.

The V gene is TRBV6-5, the J gene TRBJ2-7, with D possibly matching TRBD1 (6 bases). CDR1 is MNHEY, CDR2 SVGAGI, per germline. The CDR3 sequence is 13 residues long. Trimming removed 5 bases at V and 2 bases at J, with 10 bases between. CDR3 sequence reads: CASSRDNPYEQYF. The CDR3 DNA is TGTGCCAGCAGTCGGGACAATCCCTACGAGCAGTACTTC.

This sequence joins TRBV30 and TRBJ1-2; D gene ambiguous. Germline V lookup: CDR1 GTSNPN, CDR2 SVGIG (reference sequence). V lost 0 bases and J lost 8, with 10 bases in between. The CDR3 covers 12 residues. DNA for the CDR3: TGTGCCTGGAGTGTACGAGTGGAGGGCTACACCTTC. As protein: CAWSVRVEGYTF.

This chain connects TRBV10-2 to TRBJ2-7, with TRBD2 matching over 8 bases. CDR3 length equals 13 residues. Germline loops: CDR1 WSHSY, CDR2 SAAADI. V dropped 7 bases and J dropped 2; count of bases not matched to a gene: 4. The CDR3, as DNA: TGCGCCAGCATGTTAGCGGGAACCTACGAGCAGTACTTC. Residues: CASMLAGTYEQYF.

This chain links TRBV28 with TRBJ2-5; D perhaps matches TRBD1 (6 bases). The CDR3 is made up of 15 amino acids. V was pared by 7 bases and J by 5 bases, with 20 bases between. The germline gives CDR1 MDHEN, CDR2 SYDVKM. The CDR3 reads CASIQGPSTRETQYF. Here the CDR3 DNA reads TGTGCCAGCATCCAGGGGCCGTCCACTAGGGAGACCCAGTACTTC.

The V gene is TRBV18, the J gene TRBJ2-1; possibly TRBD2 for D (6 bases). With 3 bases removed from V and 3 bases from J, the gap between germline ends came to 15 bases. The germline CDR1 and CDR2 sequences are KGHSH and LQKENI. This CDR3 spans 16 amino acids. The CDR3 here is CASSPQSGDNYNEQFF. CDR3 coding DNA: TGTGCCAGCTCACCTCAGTCGGGAGATAACTACAATGAGCAGTTCTTC.